These T cell receptor beta chains were read from a single sample in a study of blood T cell repertoires in COVID-19. Produced via immunoSEQ multiplex PCR; TCRdb's table is partial and in-frame only. The data show some 190,000 clones, with approximately 80% seen just once and approximately 15% held by the top ten. Material for sequencing was PBMCs or T cells enriched from blood (not recorded which). The receptors were sampled from a man aged 55 to 69 who had been exposed to COVID-19. Each CDR3 is given without its conserved first and last residue. Each record gives: D gene, J gene, V gene, CDR3 length, CDR3 protein. D genes are given only for firm matches.

TRBD1 | TRBJ1-2 | TRBV11-3 | 10 | ASSRDTQGYT
TRBD2 | TRBJ2-1 | TRBV24-1 | 16 | ATSDLQGSSGRPAEQF
. | TRBJ2-2 | TRBV9 | 13 | ASSVDGRDTGELF
. | TRBJ1-5 | TRBV13 | 13 | ASSLTSSSNQPQH
. | TRBJ1-5 | TRBV25-1 | 11 | ASSDRGNQPQH
. | TRBJ2-3 | TRBV5-1 | 10 | ASSLEDSLQY
TRBD1 | TRBJ1-2 | TRBV11-2 | 14 | ASSSRQGEALYGYT
. | TRBJ2-5 | TRBV29-1 | 11 | SAGVGVKETQY
TRBD1 | TRBJ1-1 | TRBV12-3/TRBV12-4 | 11 | ASRGQMNTEAF
. | TRBJ1-5 | TRBV30 | 11 | AWSGQGSQPQH
TRBD1 | TRBJ1-4 | TRBV7-9 | 13 | ASSLAGTGDEKLF
. | TRBJ2-7 | TRBV19 | 12 | ASSKPGLDYEQY
. | TRBJ2-7 | TRBV27 | 9 | ASSSAYEQY
. | TRBJ1-3 | TRBV27 | 14 | ASSPVASYSGNTIY
TRBD1 | TRBJ1-6 | TRBV30 | 16 | AWSAIRGKDFYNSPLH
. | TRBJ2-5 | TRBV10-3 | 21 | AISGRCGTGEVQVAGGRETQY
. | TRBJ1-2 | TRBV27 | 13 | ASSPYPPLTGGYT
. | TRBJ1-4 | TRBV9 | 12 | ASSVAGTNEKLF
. | TRBJ1-4 | TRBV19 | 10 | ASSIWQEKLF
TRBD2 | TRBJ2-1 | TRBV19 | 13 | ASSIAGGFRGEQF
. | TRBJ1-1 | TRBV6-2/TRBV6-3 | 11 | ASSLSPNTEAF
. | TRBJ2-7 | TRBV21-1 | 13 | ASSSQREGLYEQY
. | TRBJ1-1 | TRBV2 | 10 | ASKRTRTEAF
TRBD1 | TRBJ2-4 | TRBV19 | 14 | ASSMDRGPGVDIQY
TRBD2 | TRBJ2-1 | TRBV27 | 12 | ASSSGGNYNEQF
. | TRBJ2-2 | TRBV9 | 12 | ASSVISADGELF
TRBD1 | TRBJ2-2 | TRBV2 | 12 | ASRAPRGSGELF
TRBD1 | TRBJ2-3 | TRBV5-1 | 14 | ASSKDRGRVFDTQY
TRBD2 | TRBJ2-2 | TRBV13 | 15 | ASSLGLAGAGTGELF
TRBD2 | TRBJ2-1 | TRBV3-1/TRBV3-2 | 12 | ASSPTSVNNEQF
. | TRBJ1-1 | TRBV9 | 13 | ASSVLQGSHTEAF
TRBD2 | TRBJ2-7 | TRBV5-1 | 13 | ASAITGTSSYEQY
TRBD1 | TRBJ1-1 | TRBV27 | 17 | ASSFSRLWTGNMNTEAF
TRBD2 | TRBJ2-5 | TRBV6-5 | 13 | ASSLAGGPKETQY
TRBD2 | TRBJ2-3 | TRBV7-9 | 15 | ASSLGGLAGRTDTQY
TRBD1 | TRBJ1-2 | TRBV19 | 11 | ASRTDRAYGYT
TRBD2 | TRBJ2-7 | TRBV7-2 | 11 | ASSSSGIYEQY
TRBD2 | TRBJ2-4 | TRBV20-1 | 13 | SASVAGDIKNIQY
. | TRBJ1-1 | TRBV6-5 | 11 | ASSYRGNTEAF
. | TRBJ2-6 | TRBV3-1/TRBV3-2 | 18 | ASSQWWMTRKNSGANVLT
TRBD1 | TRBJ1-5 | TRBV7-2 | 12 | ASSQDRGRQPQH
TRBD2 | TRBJ2-2 | TRBV3-1/TRBV3-2 | 10 | ASRTGGGELF
TRBD1 | TRBJ2-7 | TRBV5-6 | 12 | ASSRDRGRGEQY
TRBD2 | TRBJ2-7 | TRBV7-2 | 17 | ASSLVSSGMQVFPREQY
. | TRBJ1-6 | TRBV4-3 | 14 | ASSQDLGNRNSPLH
. | TRBJ2-1 | TRBV7-9 | 11 | ASSFSSGHEQF
TRBD2 | TRBJ2-7 | TRBV11-2 | 14 | ASSLGLAGLSYEQY
. | TRBJ1-1 | TRBV10-3 | 12 | AISDGTMNTEAF
. | TRBJ1-4 | TRBV7-8 | 13 | ASSREGGHVEKLF
TRBD2 | TRBJ2-3 | TRBV19 | 14 | ASSMGLAGTTDTQY
. | TRBJ1-1 | TRBV27 | 12 | ASTAAGSNTEAF
. | TRBJ1-1 | TRBV7-6 | 11 | ASSQGQNTEAF
. | TRBJ2-2 | TRBV12-3/TRBV12-4 | 9 | ASEGVGELF
TRBD1 | TRBJ1-6 | TRBV19 | 14 | ASTRAGTGDNSPLH
TRBD1 | TRBJ2-4 | TRBV7-2 | 14 | ASSLSTATGANIQY
. | TRBJ2-7 | TRBV18 | 10 | ASSGVLREQY
. | TRBJ2-3 | TRBV27 | 13 | ASSLGSGYTDTQY
TRBD1 | TRBJ2-7 | TRBV30 | 11 | AWSTHSGTGQY